This T cell receptor (beta chain) is drawn from a study of T-cell reconstitution after alpha-beta-depleted transplantation in children. Study-wide findings and caveats: As was reported, about two months after transplant, alpha-beta T cells came from several hundred expanded graft clones.

Unique molecular identifiers were used to barcode this TCRbeta library. From the PCR reads, TCRdb called clonotypes with MiXCR, one entry per CDR3 protein. This sample has 300,000 to 400,000 distinct CDR3 sequences, with 23% found just once. Note on this clonotype: Its antigen is still unknown.

The TCR comes from a male patient younger than 18 who had a stem cell transplant for acute lymphoblastic leukemia, so the T cells may come from the graft donor. The input for sequencing was PBMCs, mostly from graft donor cells, taken 180 days after TCRalphabeta/CD19-depleted stem cell transplant.

CDR3: CASSPLLGQETQYF. The CDR3 nucleotides are TGTGCCAGCAGTCCTCTACTGGGGCAAGAGACCCAGTACTTC. The chain carries TRBV2 and TRBJ2-5; D ambiguous. Trimming left V 5 bases short and J 2 bases short, with 12 bases between. Germline V gene lookup returns CDR1 SNHLY and CDR2 FYNNEI. The CDR3 covers 14 residues. Full variable domain (missing parts from reference TRBV2 and TRBJ2-5): EPEVTQTPSHQVTQMGQEVILRCVPISNHLYFYWYRQILGQKVEFLVSFYNNEISEKSEIFDDQFSVERPDGSNFTLKIRSTKLEDSAMYFCASSPLLGQETQYFGPGTRLLVL.